This TCR beta chain was captured by sequencing in a study of T cells after yellow fever vaccination. Findings and caveats of the study: Peaking on day 5 versus 15, the secondary response was faster but weaker. Abundant contaminating clonotypes from the bulk population could appear in FACS-sorted repertoires.

Generation of TCR cDNA used 5'RACE template switching (which added a universal primer site and UMIs). TCRdb analysed the 5' RACE reads with MiXCR anew, one entry per CDR3 protein. The table shows some 350,000 distinct CDR3 sequences, with roughly 4% occurring only once. This clonotype came up many times. Its target is unknown. CDR1 and CDR2 (germline): SGHTA, FQGNSA. Trimming removed 4 bases at V and 0 bases at J, with 10 bases between. This CDR3 has 15 residues. The rearrangement joins TRBV7-2 to TRBJ1-5, with unresolved D. The receptor was isolated from a man between 18 and 29 years old who received the YFV17D yellow fever vaccine. This specimen consisted of PBMCs, obtained 5 days after the yellow fever booster vaccination. The CDR3 DNA is TGTGCCAGCAGCTCGGACGGCTATAGCAATCAGCCCCAGCATTTT. Encoded protein: CASSSDGYSNQPQHF.